Shown below are 23 T cell receptor beta chains from a single sample sequenced in a study of CD8 T cells in ankylosing spondylitis. Each CDR3 protein gets one entry after TCRdb re-called the 5' RACE reads with MiXCR. The data hold a few hundred thousand distinct CDR3 sequences, with under 20% observed a single time. Sequencing was done on a sample of blood, either unsorted or a sorted T cell fraction (not recorded which). The receptor set was obtained from a male donor with ankylosing spondylitis or in good health (not recorded which).

This chain connects TRBV15 to TRBJ2-7; D not resolved. The CDR3 runs 16 residues. The germline gives CDR1 LNHNV, CDR2 YYDKDF (reference sequence). V was pared by 0 bases and J by 5 bases, with 17 bases between. CDR3 loop: CATSRDKGPPFNEQYF. The CDR3 coding sequence is TGTGCCACCAGCAGAGATAAAGGCCCTCCCTTCAACGAGCAGTACTTC. The full variable domain, rest sourced from reference TRBV15 and TRBJ2-7, is DAMVIQNPRYQVTQFGKPVTLSCSQTLNHNVMYWYQQKSSQAPKLLFHYYDKDFNNEADTPDNFQSRRPNTSFCFLDIRSPGLGDTAMYLCATSRDKGPPFNEQYFGPGTRLTVT.

The chain is built from TRBV6-5 and TRBJ2-2; D is uncertain. CDR1 is MNHEY and CDR2 is SVGAGI in the germline V gene. The CDR3 covers 12 residues. Trimming took 2 bases from V and 6 from J, leaving 4 bases between them. CDR3 in amino acids: CASSYPAGELFF. CDR3 DNA sequence: TGTGCCAGCAGTTACCCTGCCGGGGAGCTGTTTTTT.

The chain combines TRBV3-1 with TRBJ2-7, with TRBD2 identical over 8 bases. Per germline, CDR1 LGHDT and CDR2 YNNKEL (reference sequence). Trimming at V came to 1 base and at J to 0 bases, leaving 5 bases not matched to a gene. The CDR3 extends over 16 amino acids. The CDR3: CASSQVIAGFSYEQYF. The CDR3 region has the DNA TGTGCCAGCAGCCAAGTGATAGCGGGATTCTCCTACGAGCAGTACTTC.

In its sample, this clonotype was seen a few times. This chain connects TRBV20-1 to TRBJ2-7; TRBD2 matches 14 bases. CDR1 DFQATT and CDR2 SNEGSKA come from the germline V gene (reference sequence). The V and J ends lost 6 bases and 7 bases, in that order; junction bases with no gene match: 8. The CDR3 sequence is 14 residues long. CDR3 DNA sequence: TGCAGTGCGGCAGGACTAGCGGGAGGTTGGGAGCAGTACTTC. It is translated as CSAAGLAGGWEQYF.

The CDR3 reads CASGTGYETQYF. The CDR3 region has the DNA TGTGCCAGCGGGACAGGGTACGAGACCCAGTACTTC. The V gene is TRBV2, the J gene TRBJ2-5, with 9 bases that match TRBD1. The CDR3 is 12 residues long. The germline V gene has CDR1 SNHLY and CDR2 FYNNEI. Losses at the gene ends were 8 bases for V and 5 bases for J; bases not matched to a gene: 3.

This clonotype was recorded at least ten times. This rearrangement joins TRBV20-1 to TRBJ2-7, with 7 bases lining up with TRBD2. The CDR3 spans 12 residues. J lost 3 bases, V lost 4 bases, and 3 bases had no gene match. CDR1 is DFQATT and CDR2 is SNEGSKA in the germline V gene (reference sequence). CDR3 protein: CSATGLGYEQYF. The DNA of the CDR3 is TGCAGTGCTACCGGACTAGGCTACGAGCAGTACTTC.

This clonotype appeared a few times. This chain connects TRBV5-1 to TRBJ2-7; no reliable D call. Trimming pared 3 bases from V and 2 bases from J, leaving 12 bases between. Germline V gene lookup returns CDR1 SGHRS and CDR2 YFSETQ. The CDR3 is made up of 14 amino acids. CDR3 sequence: CASSSEAFTYEQYF. The DNA of the CDR3 is TGCGCCAGCAGCTCTGAGGCCTTTACCTACGAGCAGTACTTC.

This sequence joins TRBV3-1 and TRBJ2-1, with TRBD2 as a possible D gene (5 bases). The CDR3 runs to 14 residues. CDR1 and CDR2 (germline): LGHDT, YNNKEL (reference sequence). Trimming stripped 4 bases from V and 11 bases from J, with 18 bases between. The CDR3 loop is CASSPAPRLAKQFF. The CDR3 DNA is TGTGCCAGCAGCCCAGCCCCACGGCTAGCTAAGCAGTTCTTC.

The sample holds many counts of this clonotype. The V gene is TRBV5-5, the J gene TRBJ2-5; D may be TRBD1 (5 bases). Trimming shortened V by 2 bases and J by 2 bases, and 10 bases separated the two germline ends. CDR1 SGHKS and CDR2 YYEKEE come from the germline V gene (reference sequence). The CDR3 spans 14 residues. CDR3 nucleotide sequence: TGTGCCAGCAGCTTCCCCGACAGTCAAGAGACCCAGTACTTC. The encoded protein is CASSFPDSQETQYF.

The V call is TRBV3-1, the J call TRBJ2-3; D call uncertain. V shed 1 base and J shed 2 bases, with 16 bases lying between them. This CDR3 contains 17 residues. In germline, CDR1 is LGHDT, CDR2 YNNKEL (reference sequence). Here the CDR3 DNA reads TGTGCCAGCAGCCAAGTCGTTACAAGCTTCCCCACAGATACGCAGTATTTT. Protein product: CASSQVVTSFPTDTQYF.

In this sample, this clonotype turned up a few times. The gene calls are TRBV4-1 and TRBJ2-3; D is undetermined. The CDR3 is 14 residues long. Germline V lookup: CDR1 MGHRA, CDR2 YSYEKL. Deletions cut 4 bases from V and 2 bases from J, with 10 bases between. CDR3 protein: CASSPLRLTDTQYF. The CDR3 DNA is TGCGCCAGCAGCCCCCTCCGTCTCACAGATACGCAGTATTTT.

This clonotype came up a few times. This sequence joins TRBV12-3 or TRBV12-4 and TRBJ2-1, with 7 bases aligning to TRBD2. The V segment lost 5 bases and the J segment 8 bases; nucleotides outside the gene matches: 9. This CDR3 has 14 amino acids. The CDR3 nucleotides read TGTGCCAGCAGTGCACTCGGGGGGAGTGATGAGCAGTTCTTC. Translated, it gives CASSALGGSDEQFF.

In its sample, this clonotype was seen a few times. This chain links TRBV15 with TRBJ2-7; D may be TRBD1 (8 bases). Looked up from germline, CDR1 is LNHNV and CDR2 is YYDKDF (reference sequence). V lost 5 bases to trimming and J lost 5 bases, with 22 bases between them. The CDR3 loop spans 16 amino acids. The CDR3, as DNA: TGTGCCACCAGCGAAACTCTTTACAGGGGGGGCGACGAGCAGTACTTC. It is translated as CATSETLYRGGDEQYF.

The V call is TRBV19, the J call TRBJ1-5, with D perhaps matching TRBD1 (6 bases). Trimming removed 5 bases at V and 1 base at J, with 15 bases between. Germline-derived CDR1 and CDR2 are LNHDA and SQIVND (reference sequence). The CDR3 spans 16 residues. The CDR3 reads CASSGPGTSSNQPQHF. CDR3 nucleotide sequence: TGTGCCAGTAGTGGTCCCGGGACATCAAGCAATCAGCCCCAGCATTTT.

The chain is built from TRBV29-1 and TRBJ2-1; TRBD2 matches at 10 bases. The germline CDR1 and CDR2 sequences are SQVTM and ANQGSEA. The junction had 13 bases not matched to a gene; V was cut back by 6 bases and J by 5 bases. This CDR3 spans 16 amino acids. The CDR3 protein is CSVALSSGRINNEQFF. CDR3 nucleotide sequence: TGCAGCGTCGCCCTCAGTAGCGGGAGGATAAACAATGAGCAGTTCTTC.

This chain joins TRBV29-1 and TRBJ2-7, with D unresolved. The ends were cut back, 4 bases at V and 3 bases at J, with 13 bases in the middle. Looked up from germline, CDR1 is SQVTM and CDR2 is ANQGSEA. The CDR3 consists of 13 residues. The CDR3 coding sequence is TGCAGCGTTGCCATCGGGTTGGGCTACGAGCAGTACTTC. It codes for CSVAIGLGYEQYF.

The J gene is TRBJ2-5, the V gene TRBV6-1; D is ambiguous. Germline V lookup: CDR1 MNHNS, CDR2 SASEGT. Between the trimmed V and J ends, which lost 8 bases and 3 bases, there was a span of 13 bases. The CDR3 runs to 13 residues. Written as DNA, the CDR3 is TGTGCCAGCGGTATATATCCAGAAGAGACCCAGTACTTC. As protein: CASGIYPEETQYF.

The chain joins TRBV4-1 to TRBJ2-7, with unresolved D. Germline CDR1 reads MGHRA; CDR2 reads YSYEKL. Deletions cut 0 bases from V and 3 bases from J, with 12 bases between. The CDR3 has 15 residues. CDR3 nucleotide sequence: TGCGCCAGCAGCCAAGACCCGAGTACGAGCTACGAGCAGTACTTC. It is translated as CASSQDPSTSYEQYF.

CDR3 sequence reads: CSVEHDGALVTGELFF. The CDR3 bases are TGCAGCGTTGAACATGACGGGGCGTTGGTCACCGGGGAGCTGTTTTTT. The V gene is TRBV29-1, the J gene TRBJ2-2; tentatively, D is TRBD1 or TRBD2 (5 bases each). The V end was cut by 2 bases, the J end by 4 bases, with 17 bases between. Germline V gives CDR1 SQVTM, CDR2 ANQGSEA. This CDR3 has 16 residues.

The V gene is TRBV14, the J gene TRBJ2-7, with D unresolved. The germline V gene encodes CDR1 SGHDN and CDR2 FVKESK. Between the trimmed V and J ends, which lost 1 base and 3 bases, there was a span of 13 bases. CDR3 size: 15 residues. The CDR3 loop reads CASSQGLGWGYEQYF. CDR3 DNA sequence: TGTGCCAGCAGCCAAGGGTTAGGGTGGGGCTACGAGCAGTACTTC.

The chain has TRBV24-1 and TRBJ2-2; tentatively, D is TRBD2 (5 bases). Germline V gives CDR1 KGHDR, CDR2 SFDVKD. Trimming shortened V by 5 bases and J by 2 bases, and 17 bases separated the two germline ends. The CDR3 length is 17 residues. CDR3 residues: CATSGGTSGLNTGELFF. As DNA, the CDR3 is TGTGCCACCAGTGGGGGAACGAGCGGACTCAACACCGGGGAGCTGTTTTTT.

The gene calls are TRBV29-1 and TRBJ2-3; D remains unclear. The germline V gene has CDR1 SQVTM and CDR2 ANQGSEA. The V and J ends lost 4 bases and 2 bases respectively, with 13 bases between them. CDR3 length equals 14 residues. CDR3 protein: CSVVGILSTDTQYF. CDR3 in DNA: TGCAGCGTTGTAGGCATACTCTCCACAGATACGCAGTATTTT.

The table lists this clonotype with a few counts. This sequence joins TRBV7-3 and TRBJ2-3; no reliable D call. The CDR3 consists of 14 residues. The V gene's germline CDR1 is SGHTA and CDR2 FQGTGA. V was trimmed by 0 bases and J by 6 bases, leaving 10 bases between them. CDR3 residues: CASSLTPNGDTQYF. Written as DNA, the CDR3 is TGTGCCAGCAGCTTAACTCCTAACGGGGATACGCAGTATTTT.